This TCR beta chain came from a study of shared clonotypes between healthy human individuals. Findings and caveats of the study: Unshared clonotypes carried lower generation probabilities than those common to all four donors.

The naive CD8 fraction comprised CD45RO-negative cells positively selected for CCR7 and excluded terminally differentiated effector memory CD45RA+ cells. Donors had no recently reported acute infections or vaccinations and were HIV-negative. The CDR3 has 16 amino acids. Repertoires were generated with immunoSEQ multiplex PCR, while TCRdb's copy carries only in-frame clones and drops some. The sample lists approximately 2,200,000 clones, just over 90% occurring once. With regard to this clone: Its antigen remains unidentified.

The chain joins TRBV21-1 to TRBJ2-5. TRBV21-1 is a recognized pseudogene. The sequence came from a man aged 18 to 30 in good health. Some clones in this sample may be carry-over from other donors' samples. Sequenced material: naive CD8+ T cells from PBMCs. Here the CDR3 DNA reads TGTGCCAGCAGCATACCCGGGACCCGCACCCAAGAGACCCAGTACTTC. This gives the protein CASSIPGTRTQETQYF.